A selection of T cell receptor beta chains follows, all from one sample in a study of glioma-infiltrating T cells after dendritic cell vaccination. Profiling relied on immunoSEQ multiplex PCR, and the TCRdb table lists in-frame clones only, not all of them. The table includes just under 85,000 clones, over 85% detected once. Sequenced here: blood, sampled before dendritic cell vaccination. These receptors all come from a human donor with glioblastoma. CDR3s include the opening cysteine and the closing phenylalanine or tryptophan. A D gene is named only where the DNA matches it firmly. A row's size may be missing; if present it is once, few, many or a size class.

size	V	J	D	DNA	CDR3
.	TRBV5-1	TRBJ1-1	.	TGCGCCAGCAGCCCCCAGACAGTTAAAGGTACTGAAGCTTTCTTT	CASSPQTVKGTEAFF
once	TRBV27	TRBJ2-2	TRBD1	TGTGCCAGCACCAGGACAGGGCGTTGGGGGGAGCTGTTTTTT	CASTRTGRWGELFF
.	TRBV10-3	TRBJ1-5	.	TGTGCCATCAGTGAGCAGGCAGGGCTTAGCAATCAGCCCCAGCATTTT	CAISEQAGLSNQPQHF
.	TRBV10-3	TRBJ1-3	TRBD1	TGTGCCATCAGGGGGACAGGGAGTCAGCCCTACTCTGGAAACACCATATATTTT	CAIRGTGSQPYSGNTIYF
.	TRBV6-1	TRBJ2-5	TRBD2	TGTGCCAGCAGCGTATTAGCGGGCAACCAAGAGACCCAGTACTTC	CASSVLAGNQETQYF
.	TRBV18	TRBJ1-3	.	TGTGCCAGCTCACCACCGGGGACACCCTCTGGAAACACCATATATTTT	CASSPPGTPSGNTIYF
.	TRBV5-6	TRBJ2-7	TRBD1	TGTGCCAGCAGCTTCCTTTTAGGGACAGCCTACGAGCAGTACTTC	CASSFLLGTAYEQYF
once	TRBV7-9	TRBJ2-5	TRBD2	TGTGCCAGCAGCTTAGGGTCAACCGGGACTAGCGCACAAGAGACCCAGTACTTC	CASSLGSTGTSAQETQYF
once	TRBV5-1	TRBJ2-1	.	TGCGCCAGCAGCTTGGAACCCCTTAGCGATACGCTTTCCAATGAGCAGTTCTTC	CASSLEPLSDTLSNEQFF
.	TRBV6-6	TRBJ2-1	TRBD2	TGTGCCAGCAGCCAAGGTTGGACTAGCGTTCGCAATGAGCAGTTCTTC	CASSQGWTSVRNEQFF
.	TRBV7-8	TRBJ1-1	.	TGTGCCAGCAGCTTAGCCGGGGTCATGAACACTGAAGCTTTCTTT	CASSLAGVMNTEAFF
.	TRBV30	TRBJ2-1	.	TGTGCCTGGAGTTCCCGGGGAACGGGTGAGCAGTTCTTC	CAWSSRGTGEQFF
.	TRBV7-9	TRBJ2-7	.	TGTGCCAGCAGCTACAGGGTCGAGCAGTACTTC	CASSYRVEQYF
.	TRBV7-9	TRBJ2-5	TRBD1	TGTGCCAGCAGGGAGGAAGGGACAGGGAGGTTTGAGACCCAGTACTTC	CASREEGTGRFETQYF
.	TRBV5-1	TRBJ1-1	TRBD1	TGCGCCAGCAGCTTGGCGACAGGGGAGACTGAAGCTTTCTTT	CASSLATGETEAFF
.	TRBV5-1	TRBJ1-1	.	TGCGCCAGCAGCTTGGATCTATTGAACACTGAAGCTTTCTTT	CASSLDLLNTEAFF
once	TRBV5-1	TRBJ2-2	TRBD1	TGCGCCAGCAGTTGGGACAGGGCCACCGGGGAGCTGTTTTTT	CASSWDRATGELFF
.	TRBV7-8	TRBJ1-5	.	TGTGCCAGCAGGGGCAGGAGCAATCAGCCCCAGCATTTT	CASRGRSNQPQHF
few	TRBV10-1	TRBJ2-2	TRBD2	TGCGCCAGCAGTAGGCTAGCGGGGGACTCGAACACCGGGGAGCTGTTTTTT	CASSRLAGDSNTGELFF
.	TRBV5-1	TRBJ1-1	TRBD1	TGCGCCAGCAGCCCCCAGACAGGGCGCACTGAAGCTTTCTTT	CASSPQTGRTEAFF
.	TRBV5-1	TRBJ2-7	TRBD1	TGCGCCAGCGGGGACAGGGGCCCCGTCGAGCAGTACTTC	CASGDRGPVEQYF
.	TRBV5-6	TRBJ1-5	.	TGTGCCAGCAGCACCCAAGGGGTTCAGCCCCAGCATTTT	CASSTQGVQPQHF
.	TRBV7-9	TRBJ1-2	TRBD1	TGTGCCAGCAGCCCTGGACAGGACTATGGCTACACCTTC	CASSPGQDYGYTF
.	TRBV6-6	TRBJ1-4	.	TGTGCCAGCAGTTACTATACCAGAGGGAATGAAAAACTGTTTTTT	CASSYYTRGNEKLFF
.	TRBV11-2	TRBJ2-7	TRBD1	TGTGCCAGCAGTTATGGGACAGGGAGAGAGCAGTACTTC	CASSYGTGREQYF
.	TRBV9	TRBJ1-5	.	TGTGCCAGCAGCGTAGACCAGGGGAATCAGCCCCAGCATTTT	CASSVDQGNQPQHF
.	TRBV30	TRBJ2-7	.	TGTGCCTGGAGCCCAGGGACACGTTACGAGCAGTACTTC	CAWSPGTRYEQYF
.	TRBV7-8	TRBJ1-6	TRBD1	TGTGCCAGCAGCTTCGGACAGGAAGAATCACCCCTCCACTTT	CASSFGQEESPLHF
.	TRBV5-1	TRBJ2-7	TRBD1	TGCGCCAGCAGCTTACGACAGGGGGCCGCGAGGCAGTACTTC	CASSLRQGAARQYF
.	TRBV5-1	TRBJ1-4	TRBD1	TGCGCCAGCAGCTCCACAGGGGCGGATGAAAAACTGTTTTTT	CASSSTGADEKLFF
once	TRBV11-3	TRBJ2-5	.	TGTGCCAGCAGCTTAGTGGCACAAGAGACCCAGTACTTC	CASSLVAQETQYF
.	TRBV9	TRBJ2-3	TRBD2	TGTGCCAGCAGCGTTCTAGCGGGAGCGGGAGATACGCAGTATTTT	CASSVLAGAGDTQYF
.	TRBV25-1	TRBJ2-6	.	TGTGCCAGCAGTGAAGGCAGATCCAACTCTGGGGCCAACGTCCTGACTTTC	CASSEGRSNSGANVLTF
.	TRBV5-1	TRBJ2-3	.	TGCGCCAGCAGGCCCCAGGGTCAAACAGATACGCAGTATTTT	CASRPQGQTDTQYF
.	TRBV9	TRBJ2-3	TRBD2	TGTGCCAGCAGCGTATCTCCGGGAGGGGTCGTCACAGATACGCAGTATTTT	CASSVSPGGVVTDTQYF
.	TRBV5-6	TRBJ2-1	.	TGTGCCAGCAGCTTAGCAGGAAATGAGCAGTTCTTC	CASSLAGNEQFF
few	TRBV5-4	TRBJ2-3	TRBD2	TGTGCCAGCAGCTCCGGACTAGCGGGGGATTTGAGAGATACGCAGTATTTT	CASSSGLAGDLRDTQYF
.	TRBV11-2	TRBJ2-3	.	TGTGCCAGCAACCGGGGCGGGGCGGCGGGTACGCAGTATTTT	CASNRGGAAGTQYF
.	TRBV7-2	TRBJ2-7	.	TGTGCCAGCAGCCCGCACCTTCAGGGGGAGCAGTACTTC	CASSPHLQGEQYF
.	TRBV18	TRBJ2-7	.	TGTGCCAGCTCCCAGGGAGAGGGGGTCTACTTC	CASSQGEGVYF
.	TRBV9	TRBJ2-7	TRBD2	TGTGCCAGCAGCGTAGATAGCGGGGTATACGAGCAGTACTTC	CASSVDSGVYEQYF
.	TRBV18	TRBJ2-7	.	TGTGCCAGCTCCCAACGGGGCTCCTACGAGCAGTACTTC	CASSQRGSYEQYF
.	TRBV4-1	TRBJ2-1	TRBD2	TGCGCCAGCAGCCGACCTGAGCGGGGGAGCTCCTACAATGAGCAGTTCTTC	CASSRPERGSSYNEQFF
.	TRBV6-1	TRBJ2-7	TRBD2	TGTGCCAGCAATCTACACGGGGGGGAATACGAGCAGTACTTC	CASNLHGGEYEQYF
.	TRBV7-9	TRBJ1-1	.	TGTGCCAGCAGCTTGAAGCCGGGGACTGAAGCTTTCTTT	CASSLKPGTEAFF
.	TRBV5-1	TRBJ2-2	.	TGCGCCAGCAGCTTGGCTCAAAAACAGAACACCGGGGAGCTGTTTTTT	CASSLAQKQNTGELFF
.	TRBV30	TRBJ2-2	TRBD2	TGTGCCTGGAGACGGCGGGGGGTCACCGGGGAGCTGTTTTTT	CAWRRRGVTGELFF
.	TRBV19	TRBJ2-4	.	TGTGCCAGCCAACAGGCTCCCCGGTCCAAAAACATTCAGTACTTC	CASQQAPRSKNIQYF
.	TRBV5-6	TRBJ1-5	.	TGTGCCAGCAGCTTGGCTCGGGGGATTTATCAGCCCCAGCATTTT	CASSLARGIYQPQHF
.	TRBV2	TRBJ2-7	TRBD1	TGTGCCAGCAGTCAAGACAGGGGAAGCTACGAGCAGTACTTC	CASSQDRGSYEQYF
.	TRBV9	TRBJ1-4	.	TGTGCCAGCAGCCTGGGCATGGGCCCTGAAAAACTGTTTTTT	CASSLGMGPEKLFF
.	TRBV4-1	TRBJ2-3	TRBD1	TGCGCCAGCAGCTCGAAGACAGGGGTGAAAGGAGATACGCAGTATTTT	CASSSKTGVKGDTQYF
.	TRBV6-1	TRBJ1-2	TRBD1	TGTGCCAGCAGTTCCACTCCCGGACAGGGTGGCACCTTC	CASSSTPGQGGTF
.	TRBV30	TRBJ2-7	TRBD1	TGTGCCTGGATGGGCCCACAGGGGATATACGAGCAGTACTTC	CAWMGPQGIYEQYF
.	TRBV27	TRBJ2-3	TRBD2	TGTGCCAGCAGCCCCTCGAGCGGGGGGGCGGCAGATACGCAGTATTTT	CASSPSSGGAADTQYF
.	TRBV11-2	TRBJ2-4	TRBD2	TGTGCCAGCAGCTCACCCCCCGGGAGGGCCTCTCAGAGAAACATTCAGTACTTC	CASSSPPGRASQRNIQYF
.	TRBV6-5	TRBJ2-5	TRBD2	TGTGCCAGCAGAATCAGCGGGGTGGAGACCCAGTACTTC	CASRISGVETQYF
few	TRBV4-1	TRBJ1-1	.	TGCGCCAGCAGCCCAAACCGGGCCAGGGGATGGGCTGAAGCTTTCTTT	CASSPNRARGWAEAFF
.	TRBV29-1	TRBJ2-1	.	TGCAGCGCGCAATTCGGACAGTCATCTAATGAGCAGTTCTTC	CSAQFGQSSNEQFF